This TCR beta chain was recovered during a study of esophageal squamous cell carcinoma under preoperative chemotherapy. This CDR3 contains 14 residues. The germline CDR1 and CDR2 sequences are MNHNS and SASEGT. On this clonotype itself: Its antigen is not identified.

This sample's time point: after preoperative PTX-NDP chemotherapy. TCRdb re-derived calls from the PCR reads in MiXCR, one entry per CDR3 protein. Of around 11,000 distinct CDR3 sequences listed, more than 60% are singletons. Broader study findings: After paclitaxel-nedaplatin, abundant clones were more likely to contract than amplify.

The TCR was taken from a human donor with esophageal squamous cell carcinoma. The donor label of this sample is uncertain. This sequence joins TRBV6-1 and TRBJ2-1; 10 bases are a match to TRBD2. The end of the DNA fits TRBJ2-5 better, so the J call may be wrong. Sample collection occurred from a patient given preoperative chemotherapy. CDR3 DNA: TGTGCGGGCAGCGGGAGGGGCGACCCCGAGACCCAGTACTTC. It translates to CAGSGRGDPETQYF.